The next 21 T cell receptor beta chains were all read from a single sample in a study of blood T cell repertoires in COVID-19. Method: immunoSEQ multiplex PCR; TCRdb's copy keeps in-frame clones and lacks some. The table lists 150,000 to 200,000 clones, roughly 84% of them singletons. Sequencing was done on a sample of PBMCs or T cells enriched from blood (not recorded which). The receptors were gathered from a woman aged 50 to 65 who had recovered from COVID-19.

This chain connects TRBV6-5 to TRBJ1-5; TRBD1 matches at 8 bases. CDR1 is MNHEY, CDR2 SVGAGI, per germline. After removal of 2 bases from V and 5 bases from J, the junction contained 8 bases not matched to a gene. This CDR3 has 16 amino acids. The CDR3 region has the DNA TGTGCCAGCAGTTACAAAGGAGGCAGGGGGCATCAGCCCCAGCATTTT. This encodes CASSYKGGRGHQPQHF.

The chain is built from TRBV28 and TRBJ2-7, with D possibly matching TRBD2 (6 bases). In germline, CDR1 is MDHEN, CDR2 SYDVKM. The length of the CDR3 is 14 residues. Trimming removed 5 bases at V and 4 bases at J, with 15 bases between. The CDR3 loop is CASSLRLGLYEQYF. The DNA for the CDR3 is TGTGCCAGCAGTCTGAGACTAGGATTGTACGAGCAGTACTTC.

The count of this clone is one. The chain links TRBV2 to TRBJ1-5; D may be TRBD1 (5 bases). The CDR3 consists of 15 residues. Germline loops: CDR1 SNHLY, CDR2 FYNNEI. The V end lost 1 base, the J end lost 5 bases, and 12 bases lay between the germline ends. CDR3 protein: CASSEEGGVYQPQHF. CDR3 DNA: TGTGCCAGCAGTGAAGAGGGAGGGGTGTATCAGCCCCAGCATTTT.

The V call is TRBV27, the J call TRBJ2-7, with a weak D call TRBD1 (6 bases). Per the germline V gene, CDR1 is MNHEY and CDR2 is SMNVEV (reference sequence). V lost 6 bases and J lost 5, with 14 bases in between. This CDR3 comprises 13 residues. The CDR3 coding sequence is TGTGCCAGCAGGGGATACACAGGGAACGAGCAGTACTTC. Translating it yields CASRGYTGNEQYF.

V and J are TRBV5-1 and TRBJ2-2, with D unclear. This CDR3 spans 15 amino acids. V lost 0 bases and J lost 0, with 6 bases in between. The germline gives CDR1 SGHRS, CDR2 YFSETQ. CDR3 sequence reads: CASSLGHSNTGELFF. The CDR3 nucleotides are TGCGCCAGCAGCTTGGGTCACTCGAACACCGGGGAGCTGTTTTTT. Variable domain in full (rest from reference TRBV5-1 and TRBJ2-2): KAGVTQTPRYLIKTRGQQVTLSCSPISGHRSVSWYQQTPGQGLQFLFEYFSETQRNKGNFPGRFSGRQFSNSRSEMNVSTLELGDSALYLCASSLGHSNTGELFFGEGSRLTVL.

With regard to this clone: The identical CDR3 is also encoded by other nucleotide sequences in the sample. The rearrangement joins TRBV11-1 to TRBJ2-3, with a tentative D call TRBD1 (6 bases). Per germline, CDR1 SGHAT and CDR2 FQDESV (reference sequence). This CDR3 comprises 15 residues. The V end lost 3 bases, the J end lost 0 bases, and 10 bases lay between the germline ends. CDR3 nucleotides: TGTGCCAGCAGCTTGGGCAGGGGAAGCACAGATACGCAGTATTTT. Protein: CASSLGRGSTDTQYF.

This chain connects TRBV14 to TRBJ2-7; TRBD1 aligns across 8 bases. The V gene's germline CDR1 is SGHDN and CDR2 FVKESK. V trimming: 0 bases; J trimming: 7 bases; junction bases outside the gene matches: 2. The CDR3 loop spans 13 amino acids. The CDR3 is CASSQERTGEQYF. The CDR3 DNA sequence: TGTGCCAGCAGCCAAGAACGGACAGGGGAGCAGTACTTC.

This chain uses TRBV5-1 with TRBJ1-4; tentative D call: TRBD1 (6 bases). The CDR3 sequence is 15 residues long. The germline V and J ends were trimmed by 0 bases and 5 bases, with 11 bases remaining between them. CDR1 is SGHRS and CDR2 is YFSETQ in the germline V gene. CDR3 in amino acids: CASSLGQARNEKLFF. Written as DNA, the CDR3 is TGCGCCAGCAGCTTGGGACAGGCCCGGAATGAAAAACTGTTTTTT.

This clone appeared a single time. V is TRBV7-9 and J is TRBJ1-4, with 7 bases lining up with TRBD1. There are 14 residues in the CDR3. V shed 2 bases and J 7 bases; nucleotides not matched to a gene: 4. Germline V gives CDR1 SEHNR, CDR2 FQNEAQ (reference sequence). The CDR3 sequence: CASSLSGDSEKLFF. The DNA for the CDR3 is TGTGCCAGCAGCTTATCAGGGGACAGTGAAAAACTGTTTTTT.

V is TRBV7-3 and J is TRBJ2-2, with 13 bases matching TRBD2. The CDR3 is made up of 17 amino acids. Germline-derived CDR1 and CDR2 are SGHTA and FQGTGA. Germline trimming cut 3 bases from V and 1 base from J; bases unmatched to any gene: 2. CDR3 coding DNA: TGTGCCAGCAGCTTGGGGACTAGCGGGATGAACACCGGGGAGCTGTTTTTT. Its translation is CASSLGTSGMNTGELFF.

This chain links TRBV7-2 with TRBJ2-7; D call uncertain. The germline V gene has CDR1 SGHTA and CDR2 FQGNSA. The CDR3 is 15 amino acids. V was cut by 2 bases and J by 0 bases, with 11 bases left in between. In DNA form, the CDR3 reads TGTGCCAGCAGCTTAAACAGTAACCCCTCCTACGAGCAGTACTTC. Encoded protein: CASSLNSNPSYEQYF.

This rearrangement joins TRBV2 to TRBJ1-2; 10 nucleotides align to TRBD1. J was trimmed by 4 bases and V by 6 bases; bases with no gene match: 5. This CDR3 contains 14 residues. CDR1 and CDR2 (germline): SNHLY, FYNNEI. In nucleotides, the CDR3 is TGTGCCAGCAGGGAGGGACAGGGGATCTATGGCTACACCTTC. This sequence encodes CASREGQGIYGYTF.

For this clone: This CDR3 is also generated by other DNA sequences in the sample. The chain uses TRBV9 and TRBJ2-5; 15 bases align to TRBD2. CDR3 length: 16 amino acids. Germline CDR1 and CDR2: SGDLS and YYNGEE. With 3 bases clipped from V and 5 bases from J, the junction kept 5 bases outside the gene matches. CDR3 nucleotides: TGTGCCAGCAGCGGTGGACTAGCGGGGGGGCAGGAGACCCAGTACTTC. Its protein product is CASSGGLAGGQETQYF.

The chain carries TRBV4-2 and TRBJ1-6, with 9 bases fitting TRBD1. V lost 3 bases, J lost 8 bases, and 5 bases stayed unmatched. The CDR3 has 15 residues. CDR1 is LGHNA and CDR2 is YNFKEQ in the germline V gene. CDR3: CASSQGGQGDSPLHF. The CDR3 bases are TGTGCCAGCAGCCAGGGGGGACAGGGAGATTCACCCCTCCACTTT.

Written as DNA, the CDR3 is TGTGCCAGCAGTCCGGGACAGCGCTATGGCTACACCTTC. This sequence encodes CASSPGQRYGYTF. The chain is built from TRBV6-6 and TRBJ1-2, with 7 bases fitting TRBD1. Unmatched junction bases numbered 4, after V lost 5 bases and J lost 4 bases. Germline loops: CDR1 MNHNY, CDR2 SVGAGI (reference sequence). The CDR3 sequence is 13 residues long.

This clone was counted a single time. The chain is built from TRBV9 and TRBJ2-7; 8 bases match TRBD1. This CDR3 is built from 15 residues. Germline CDR1 reads SGDLS; CDR2 reads YYNGEE. V trimming: 1 base; J trimming: 7 bases; junction bases outside the gene matches: 10. The CDR3 is CASSVSGTGGSEQYF. In DNA form, the CDR3 reads TGTGCCAGCAGCGTATCCGGGACAGGAGGCTCAGAGCAGTACTTC.

The gene calls are TRBV28 and TRBJ2-1; TRBD2 matches 7 bases. CDR1 and CDR2 from the germline V gene are MDHEN and SYDVKM. After removal of 5 bases from V and 4 bases from J, the junction contained 8 bases not matched to a gene. This CDR3 is built from 15 residues. The CDR3 loop is CASSPPGGTYNEQFF. DNA of the CDR3: TGTGCCAGCAGTCCGCCCGGGGGGACTTACAATGAGCAGTTCTTC. Using reference TRBV28 and TRBJ2-1 for the parts outside the CDR3, the full variable domain is DVKVTQSSRYLVKRTGEKVFLECVQDMDHENMFWYRQDPGLGLRLIYFSYDVKMKEKGDIPEGYSVSREKKERFSLILESASTNQTSMYLCASSPPGGTYNEQFFGPGTRLTVL.

J is TRBJ2-2 and V is TRBV14; D might be TRBD2 (6 bases). V dropped 0 bases and J dropped 4 bases, with 15 bases sitting between them. CDR3 length: 17 amino acids. Germline V lookup: CDR1 SGHDN, CDR2 FVKESK. CDR3 residues: CASSQDAGRVTTGELFF. CDR3 nucleotide sequence: TGTGCCAGCAGCCAAGATGCGGGGCGGGTTACCACCGGGGAGCTGTTTTTT.

This chain links TRBV5-1 with TRBJ2-3; D gene uncertain. CDR1 SGHRS and CDR2 YFSETQ come from the germline V gene. V shed 7 bases and J shed 6 bases, with 12 bases lying between them. This CDR3 region has 12 residues. CDR3 sequence (DNA): TGCGCCAGCTCAAACCTACTGGATACGCAGTATTTT. This codes for CASSNLLDTQYF.

The rearrangement uses TRBV7-9 and TRBJ2-6, with TRBD1 as a possible D gene (7 bases). This CDR3 comprises 19 residues. Per the germline V gene, CDR1 is SEHNR and CDR2 is FQNEAQ (reference sequence). V was clipped by 5 bases and J by 0 bases, with 20 bases between them. This CDR3 reads CASSVLRAGGLSGANVLTF. CDR3 sequence (DNA): TGTGCCAGCAGCGTACTTAGGGCAGGGGGACTCTCTGGGGCCAACGTCCTGACTTTC.

CDR3 sequence: CASSQAGVRGHEKLFF. The DNA of the CDR3 is TGTGCCAGCAGCCAAGCAGGTGTCAGGGGGCATGAAAAACTGTTTTTT. The J gene is TRBJ1-4, the V gene TRBV4-2; TRBD1 matches at 8 bases. Germline values: CDR1 LGHNA, CDR2 YNFKEQ. Trimming took 1 base from V and 6 from J; bases not matched to a gene: 7. The CDR3 runs 16 residues.